This is a list of T cell receptor beta chains from one sample in a study of regulatory T cells in long-lasting Graves disease. Via MiXCR, TCRdb re-called the multiplex PCR reads, giving one row per CDR3 protein. The sample shows almost 350,000 distinct CDR3 sequences, around 20% of them seen only once. The sample here was peripheral blood mononuclear cells (PBMCs), taken when the disease was refractory, from a patient treated with antithyroid drugs. The receptors shown here come from a female donor with Graves disease. Each CDR3 is given with its conserved first and last residue. D genes are given only for firm matches. Where a row states a size, it is once, few, many or the class of an expanded clone; other rows omit it.

TRBV20-1	.	many	TRBJ1-4	TGCAGTGCTAGAGATTGGGGAACCTCAACTAATGAAAAACTGTTTTTT	CSARDWGTSTNEKLFF
TRBV28	.	many	TRBJ2-7	TGTGCCAGCAGTAGGTTTAGTTACAGGCGGTCTTCACTCGGCTACGAGCAGTACTTC	CASSRFSYRRSSLGYEQYF
TRBV12-3/TRBV12-4	.	.	TRBJ2-7	TGTGCCAGCAGTTTTTATGGGGGCACCAAAGGGGAGCAGTACTTC	CASSFYGGTKGEQYF
TRBV11-2	.	many	TRBJ2-7	TGTGCCAGCAGCTTAGATCGGTCGGGCCAGTACTTC	CASSLDRSGQYF
TRBV4-1	TRBD2	many	TRBJ2-7	TGCGCCAGCAGCCAAGATTTCGGACTAGCGGTAACCGAGCAGTACTTC	CASSQDFGLAVTEQYF
TRBV6-1	.	many	TRBJ1-2	TGTGCCAGCAGTGAATATCGCGGCTACACCTTC	CASSEYRGYTF
TRBV2	TRBD1	many	TRBJ2-7	TGTGCCAGCGCGGACAGGGCTCTGATGGTCGAGCAGTACTTC	CASADRALMVEQYF
TRBV3-1	TRBD1	few	TRBJ2-3	TGTGCCAGCAGCCAAGGATCAGGGGGATTGGATACGCAGTATTTT	CASSQGSGGLDTQYF
TRBV20-1	.	.	TRBJ1-5	TGCAGTGCTAGAGATCACGGGAGCTACAATCAGCCCCAGCATTTT	CSARDHGSYNQPQHF
TRBV27	TRBD1	many	TRBJ1-6	TGTGCCAGCAGTTTCAGGGGGTCACCCCTCCACTTT	CASSFRGSPLHF
TRBV12-3/TRBV12-4	.	many	TRBJ1-2	TGTGCCAGCAGTTTAGGGTCTAAACCCTATGGCTACACCTTC	CASSLGSKPYGYTF
TRBV4-1	.	.	TRBJ2-7	TGCGCCAGCAGCCTCCGGTACTCCTACGAGCAGTACTTC	CASSLRYSYEQYF
TRBV28	.	many	TRBJ2-2	TGTGCCAGCCACCCCGGGACGTTTACCGGGGAGCTGTTTTTT	CASHPGTFTGELFF
TRBV7-2	TRBD1	few	TRBJ2-3	TGTGCCAGCAGCTTCACAGGGGTGAGCACAGATACGCAGTATTTT	CASSFTGVSTDTQYF
TRBV28	.	many	TRBJ2-7	TGTGCCAGCAGTTTAGAACAGTCTGCCTCCTACGAGCAGTACTTC	CASSLEQSASYEQYF
TRBV18	.	.	TRBJ2-7	TGTGCCAGCTCTACAGAGGGGGGCGTTTACGAGCAGTACTTC	CASSTEGGVYEQYF
TRBV5-1	TRBD1	.	TRBJ1-6	TGCGCCAGCGGCTTAGGGGGCCAGAGTTATAATTCACCCCTCCACTTT	CASGLGGQSYNSPLHF
TRBV7-9	.	few	TRBJ1-1	TGTGCCAGCAGCTCTCCCACGAACACTGAAGCTTTCTTT	CASSSPTNTEAFF
TRBV20-1	.	.	TRBJ1-2	TGCAGTGCTAGAGATGGCACTGGCCCGGGGACCTTC	CSARDGTGPGTF
TRBV27	.	many	TRBJ1-2	TGTGCCAGCACCGGGAGGTTCTATGGCTACACCTTC	CASTGRFYGYTF
TRBV5-4	TRBD2	.	TRBJ2-7	TGTGCCAGCAGCCCCCGCTCTTCCAGCGGGAGGCTTTCCTACGAGCAGTACTTC	CASSPRSSSGRLSYEQYF
TRBV7-2	TRBD2	few	TRBJ2-7	TGTGCCAGCAGCTCGGGACTACCCTCCTACGAGCAGTACTTC	CASSSGLPSYEQYF
TRBV7-2	TRBD1	.	TRBJ1-2	TGTGCCAGCAGCCGCGGGGCAGGGGGCGCGTATGGCTACACCTTC	CASSRGAGGAYGYTF
TRBV11-2	TRBD2	.	TRBJ2-3	TGTGCCAGCAGCTTAGTAGCGGGGGGGGGCTCTAGCACAGATACGCAGTATTTT	CASSLVAGGGSSTDTQYF
TRBV5-5	.	few	TRBJ2-2	TGTGCCAGCAGCCGTTCTGAAGGGGAGCTGTTTTTT	CASSRSEGELFF
TRBV7-2	TRBD1	few	TRBJ2-3	TGTGCCAGCAGCGATCACAGGGGAGATACGCAGTATTTT	CASSDHRGDTQYF
TRBV28	.	many	TRBJ1-1	TGTGCCAGCAGTCATGAGGAGGGATACACTGAAGCTTTCTTT	CASSHEEGYTEAFF
TRBV27	.	many	TRBJ1-1	TGTGCCAGCAGTCCATATGGGGGATCTGGGGCAGTTGTTAACACTGAAGCTTTCTTT	CASSPYGGSGAVVNTEAFF
TRBV7-8	.	many	TRBJ1-5	TGTGCCAGCAGCTTTGAGCGGGTCGCCTTTCAGCCCCAGCATTTT	CASSFERVAFQPQHF
TRBV7-2	TRBD2	.	TRBJ2-3	TGTGCCAGCAGCCCAACTCTACTAGCGGGGTTCACAGATACGCAGTATTTT	CASSPTLLAGFTDTQYF
TRBV5-5	.	many	TRBJ1-2	TGTGCCAGCAGCTTGGAGGGCCAGGGAGACTATGGCTACACCTTC	CASSLEGQGDYGYTF
TRBV19	TRBD2	many	TRBJ2-7	TGTGCCAGTAGTCCTCAAAGTACGACTAGCGGGAGGGCCTTCTACGAGCAGTACTTC	CASSPQSTTSGRAFYEQYF
TRBV25-1	.	few	TRBJ2-1	TGTGCCGCCCAAAAGGTTGGGGTCAGGAATGAGCAGTTCTTC	CAAQKVGVRNEQFF
TRBV11-2	TRBD2	.	TRBJ2-6	TGTGCCAGCAGCCTTTTCACGGGGGGAGGGCCCACGGGGGCCAACGTCCTGACTTTC	CASSLFTGGGPTGANVLTF
TRBV20-1	.	many	TRBJ1-1	TGCAGTGCTGAACGGATGAACACTGAAGCTTTCTTT	CSAERMNTEAFF
TRBV5-5	.	.	TRBJ1-5	TGTGCCAGCAGCTTGTCCGGGGAGGGGCCTCAGCCCCAGCATTTT	CASSLSGEGPQPQHF
TRBV27	.	.	TRBJ2-7	TGTGCCAGCAGTCCCCGGGACATCGGGTCCTACGAGCAGTACTTC	CASSPRDIGSYEQYF
TRBV9	.	.	TRBJ2-7	TGTGCCAGCAGCGTAGGTGGAAGGGACGAGCAGTACTTC	CASSVGGRDEQYF
TRBV5-6	.	.	TRBJ1-5	TGTGCCAGCAGCCCAGGACTCGGGCCCCAGCATTTT	CASSPGLGPQHF
TRBV20-1	.	many	TRBJ2-5	TGCAGTGCTAGAGATCGACCCGGGACAAGGTACGAAGAGACCCAGTACTTC	CSARDRPGTRYEETQYF
TRBV3-1	.	few	TRBJ1-4	TGTGCCAGCAGCCAGATAATGGGACTCCTGGATGAAAAACTGTTTTTT	CASSQIMGLLDEKLFF